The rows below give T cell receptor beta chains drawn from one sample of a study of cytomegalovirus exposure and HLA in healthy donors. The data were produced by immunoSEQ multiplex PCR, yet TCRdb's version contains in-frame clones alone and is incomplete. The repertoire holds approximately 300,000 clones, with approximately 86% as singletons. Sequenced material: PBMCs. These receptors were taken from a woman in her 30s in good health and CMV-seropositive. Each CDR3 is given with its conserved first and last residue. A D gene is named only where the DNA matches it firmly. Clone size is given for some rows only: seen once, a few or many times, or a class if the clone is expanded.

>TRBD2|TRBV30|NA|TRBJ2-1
TGTGCCTGGGCGGGACTAGCGGGCTATGAGCAGTTCTTC
CAWAGLAGYEQFF
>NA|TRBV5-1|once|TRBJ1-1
TGCGCCAGCAGCTTGGGTGATGGGATTACTGAAGCTTTCTTT
CASSLGDGITEAFF
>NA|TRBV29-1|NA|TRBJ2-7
TGCAGCGCCAGAGATAGCTCCTACGAGCAGTACTTC
CSARDSSYEQYF
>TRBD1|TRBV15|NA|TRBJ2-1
TGTGCCACCAGCGGCCCGGGACAGGGGCGGGATGAGCAGTTCTTC
CATSGPGQGRDEQFF
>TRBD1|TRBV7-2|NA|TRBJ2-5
TGTGCCAGCAGTGCGGACAGGGGACGTGAGACCCAGTACTTC
CASSADRGRETQYF
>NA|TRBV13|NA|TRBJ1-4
TGTGCCAGCAGCTTAAGGCCTCAGACAAGTGAAAAACTGTTTTTT
CASSLRPQTSEKLFF
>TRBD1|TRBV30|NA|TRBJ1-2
TGTGCCGGTCCGACAGGGACCTCTTTCGGCTACACCTTC
CAGPTGTSFGYTF
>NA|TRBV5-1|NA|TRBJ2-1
TGCGCCAGCAGCCCGAGCCAGGTTTATACGGGTGAGCAGTTCTTC
CASSPSQVYTGEQFF
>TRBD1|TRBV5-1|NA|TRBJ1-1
TGCGCCAGCAGCTACGGACAGGGGGCGGCCACTGAAGCTTTCTTT
CASSYGQGAATEAFF
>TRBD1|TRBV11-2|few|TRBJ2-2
TGTGCCAGCAGCTTGACGGCAGGGGGTAACACCGGGGAGCTGTTTTTT
CASSLTAGGNTGELFF
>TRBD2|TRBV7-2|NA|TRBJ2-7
TGTGCCAGCAGCTTAGGCCTAGCGGTCTACGAGCAGTACTTC
CASSLGLAVYEQYF
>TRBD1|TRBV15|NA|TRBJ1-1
TGTGCCACCAAAGGGACAGTCCGAACTGAAGCTTTCTTT
CATKGTVRTEAFF
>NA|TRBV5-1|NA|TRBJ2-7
TGCGCCAGCAGCCTCCAACCGGGGATCTACGAGCAGTACTTC
CASSLQPGIYEQYF
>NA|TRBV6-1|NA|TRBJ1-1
TGTGCCAGCGGTTCACAGAAGCTGAACACTGAAGCTTTCTTT
CASGSQKLNTEAFF
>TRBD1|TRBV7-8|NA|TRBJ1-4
TGTGCCAGCAGCACCCCCGGGACAGGGACAAATGAAAAACTGTTTTTT
CASSTPGTGTNEKLFF
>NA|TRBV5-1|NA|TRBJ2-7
TGCGCCAGCAGCCCCCGAGGGGACCCCTCCTACGAGCAGTACTTC
CASSPRGDPSYEQYF
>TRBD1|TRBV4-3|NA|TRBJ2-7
TGCGCCAGCAGCCATACCGGGACAGGCGACTACGAGCAGTACTTC
CASSHTGTGDYEQYF
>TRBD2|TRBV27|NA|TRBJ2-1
TGTGCCAGCAGTAGCGGGGGGCCAATCTACAATGAGCAGTTCTTC
CASSSGGPIYNEQFF
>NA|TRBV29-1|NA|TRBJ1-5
TGCAGCGTCCGGGGTCGGGGGAGAGAACAGCCCCAGCATTTT
CSVRGRGREQPQHF
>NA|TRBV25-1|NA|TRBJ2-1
TGTGCCAGCAGCCCCCTCCTAGGGAATGAGCAGTTCTTC
CASSPLLGNEQFF
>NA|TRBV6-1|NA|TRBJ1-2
TGTGCCAGCAGTGATAGAGGCGGAGCTAACTATGGCTACACCTTC
CASSDRGGANYGYTF
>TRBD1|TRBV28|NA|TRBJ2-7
TGTGCCAGCAGCAGACCGGGACAGGGCTACGAGCAGTACTTC
CASSRPGQGYEQYF
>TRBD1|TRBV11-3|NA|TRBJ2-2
TGTGCCAGCAGCTTAGTATCCCTTTGGGGGACAGAGAACACCGGGGAGCTGTTTTTT
CASSLVSLWGTENTGELFF
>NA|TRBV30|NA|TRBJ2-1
TGTGCCGGAAGGTACAGGCGGGGTGAGCAGTTCTTC
CAGRYRRGEQFF
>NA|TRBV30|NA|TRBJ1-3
TGTGCCTGGAGTGTAATAAGTTCTGGAAACACCATATATTTT
CAWSVISSGNTIYF
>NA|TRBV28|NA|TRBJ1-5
TGTGCCAGCCATGGGGGGGGGAGCAATCAGCCCCAGCATTTT
CASHGGGSNQPQHF
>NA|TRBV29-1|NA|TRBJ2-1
TGCAGCGTTGACGGGAAGAGGTCCTACAATGAGCAGTTCTTC
CSVDGKRSYNEQFF
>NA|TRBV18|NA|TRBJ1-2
TGTGCCAGCTCACGGGACGATTATGGCTACACCTTC
CASSRDDYGYTF
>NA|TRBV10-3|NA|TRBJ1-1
TGTGCCATCAGTGAGGGGGCTTGGAGCACTGAAGCTTTCTTT
CAISEGAWSTEAFF
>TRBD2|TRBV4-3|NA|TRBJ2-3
TGCGCCAGCAGCCTCGGACTAGCGGGAGCCACAGATACGCAGTATTTT
CASSLGLAGATDTQYF
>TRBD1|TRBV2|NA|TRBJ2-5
TGTGCCAGCATTCTACAGGGGCAAGAGACCCAGTACTTC
CASILQGQETQYF
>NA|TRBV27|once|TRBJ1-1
TGTGCCAGCAGTTTATCTAGGGCCAATGAAGCTTTCTTT
CASSLSRANEAFF
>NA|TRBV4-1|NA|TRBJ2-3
TGCGCCAGCAGCCAAGGGCCTACCACAGATACGCAGTATTTT
CASSQGPTTDTQYF
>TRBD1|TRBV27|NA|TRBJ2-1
TGTGCCAGCAGCCCCGGACAGGGGGCTGGTCGGTCAAATGAGCAGTTCTTC
CASSPGQGAGRSNEQFF
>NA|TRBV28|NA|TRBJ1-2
TGTGCCGCGGCCGGGGCGTATGGCTACACCTTC
CAAAGAYGYTF
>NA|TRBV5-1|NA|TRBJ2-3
TGCGCCAGCAGCTTGGCGCCGCCGGGTAATACGCAGTATTTT
CASSLAPPGNTQYF
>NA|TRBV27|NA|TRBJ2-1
TGTGCCAGCAGTTCCCGACAGAGCTCCTACAATGAGCAGTTCTTC
CASSSRQSSYNEQFF
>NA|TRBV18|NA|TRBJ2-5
TGTGCCAGCTCACCTCGACTAGGTCAAGAGACCCAGTACTTC
CASSPRLGQETQYF
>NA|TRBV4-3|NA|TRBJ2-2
TGCGCCAGCAGCCAGGGTACGAACACCGGGGAGCTGTTTTTT
CASSQGTNTGELFF
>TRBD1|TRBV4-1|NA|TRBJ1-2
TGCGCCAGCAGCCCGGTACAGGGGTTGGGGTATGGCTACACCTTC
CASSPVQGLGYGYTF
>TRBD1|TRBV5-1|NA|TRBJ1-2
TGCGCCAGCAGCCAAGCGGGACAGGGGAAGATTAACTATGGCTACACCTTC
CASSQAGQGKINYGYTF
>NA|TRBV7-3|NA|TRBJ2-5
TGTGCCAGCAGACCCCAGTACAGCCAAGAGACCCAGTACTTC
CASRPQYSQETQYF
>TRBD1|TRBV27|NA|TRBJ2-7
TGTGCCAGCAGTTTATGGGGACAGGGGATGACCTACGAGCAGTACTTC
CASSLWGQGMTYEQYF
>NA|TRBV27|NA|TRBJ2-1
TGTGCCAGCAGAACCCCGCCGGGATCACACAATGAGCAGTTCTTC
CASRTPPGSHNEQFF
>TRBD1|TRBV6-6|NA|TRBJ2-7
TGTGCCAGCAGTTTCGGGACAGGGCGATACGAGCAGTACTTC
CASSFGTGRYEQYF
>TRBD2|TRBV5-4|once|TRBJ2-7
TGTGCCAGCAGCTTTAGCTTCTTCGGACTAGTCTCAAACGAGCAGTACTTC
CASSFSFFGLVSNEQYF
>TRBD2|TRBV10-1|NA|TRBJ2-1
TGCGCCAGCAGCGTTAGCGGGAGGCGCGGTGAGCAGTTCTTC
CASSVSGRRGEQFF
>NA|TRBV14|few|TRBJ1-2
TGTGCCAGCAGCCAAGCCCCAGGGGTAGAGGGCTACACCTTC
CASSQAPGVEGYTF
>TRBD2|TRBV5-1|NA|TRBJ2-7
TGCGCCAGCAGCTTGTCGGGACTAGCGGGTTACGAGCAGTACTTC
CASSLSGLAGYEQYF
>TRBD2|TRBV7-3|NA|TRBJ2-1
TGTGCCAGCAGCTTATGGGCTGATAGCGGGGGCAATGAGCAGTTCTTC
CASSLWADSGGNEQFF
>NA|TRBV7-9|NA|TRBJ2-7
TGTGCCAGCAGCCCCGGCGAGGAACTCGAGCAGTACTTC
CASSPGEELEQYF
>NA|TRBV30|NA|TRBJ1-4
TGTGCCTGGAGTGGAGCAGCAACTAATGAAAAACTGTTTTTT
CAWSGAATNEKLFF
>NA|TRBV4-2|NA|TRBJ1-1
TGTGCCAGCAGCCCGACAGTGAACACTGAAGCTTTCTTT
CASSPTVNTEAFF